This is a list of T cell receptor beta chains from one sample in a study of molecular identifiers for immune sequencing clone quantification. TCRdb analysed the PCR reads with MiXCR anew, one entry per CDR3 protein. The repertoire holds approximately 630,000 distinct CDR3 sequences, with over 25% as singletons. Sequenced input: naive CD8+ T cells from blood, with Jurkat cell RNA spiked in. The receptor set was obtained from a human donor in good health. Some libraries in this study had Jurkat cell RNA spiked in. Each CDR3 is given with its conserved first and last residue. The order of the fields is D gene, V gene, J gene, clone size, CDR3 length, CDR3 protein, CDR3 DNA. A D gene is named only where the DNA matches it firmly. The size field is filled for only some rows; it gives once, few, many or a size class.

d_gene: .; v_gene: TRBV9; j_gene: TRBJ2-5; abundance: .; len: 14; CDR3aa: CASSVGASQETQYF; CDR3nt: TGTGCCAGCAGCGTAGGGGCTAGCCAAGAGACCCAGTACTTC
d_gene: .; v_gene: TRBV9; j_gene: TRBJ2-1; abundance: .; len: 14; CDR3aa: CASSPPGGQVEQFF; CDR3nt: TGTGCCAGCAGCCCTCCGGGGGGCCAGGTTGAGCAGTTCTTC
d_gene: .; v_gene: TRBV4-3; j_gene: TRBJ2-7; abundance: few; len: 15; CDR3aa: CASSQDRAVTYEQYF; CDR3nt: TGCGCCAGTAGCCAAGATAGGGCAGTTACCTACGAGCAGTACTTC
d_gene: .; v_gene: TRBV25-1; j_gene: TRBJ2-2; abundance: few; len: 13; CDR3aa: CASRRVVNGELFF; CDR3nt: TGTGCCAGCAGAAGAGTGGTAAACGGGGAGCTGTTTTTT
d_gene: TRBD2; v_gene: TRBV27; j_gene: TRBJ2-7; abundance: many; len: 14; CDR3aa: CASRPGLAGAEQYF; CDR3nt: TGTGCCAGCAGGCCGGGACTAGCGGGGGCCGAGCAGTACTTC
d_gene: .; v_gene: TRBV2; j_gene: TRBJ2-3; abundance: many; len: 15; CDR3aa: CASSQVETNTDTQYF; CDR3nt: TGTGCCAGCAGTCAAGTGGAGACAAACACAGATACGCAGTATTTT
d_gene: .; v_gene: TRBV24-1; j_gene: TRBJ1-5; abundance: many; len: 14; CDR3aa: CATSDLTSNQPQHF; CDR3nt: TGTGCCACCAGTGATTTAACCAGCAATCAGCCCCAGCATTTT
d_gene: TRBD2; v_gene: TRBV4-1; j_gene: TRBJ2-1; abundance: .; len: 19; CDR3aa: CASSQDEGLAGGSYSEQFF; CDR3nt: TGCGCCAGCAGCCAAGATGAGGGGCTAGCGGGGGGCTCCTACAGTGAGCAGTTCTTC
d_gene: .; v_gene: TRBV4-3; j_gene: TRBJ1-2; abundance: few; len: 15; CDR3aa: CASSQGSSVVNGYTF; CDR3nt: TGCGCCAGCAGCCAAGGGTCTTCGGTAGTAAATGGCTACACCTTC
d_gene: TRBD1; v_gene: TRBV12-3/TRBV12-4; j_gene: TRBJ2-3; abundance: many; len: 14; CDR3aa: CASSLRQGLDTQYF; CDR3nt: TGTGCCAGCAGTCTCCGACAGGGATTAGATACGCAGTATTTT
d_gene: .; v_gene: TRBV12-3/TRBV12-4; j_gene: TRBJ1-2; abundance: many; len: 13; CDR3aa: CASSPAANYGYTF; CDR3nt: TGTGCCAGCAGCCCAGCCGCTAACTATGGCTACACCTTC
d_gene: .; v_gene: TRBV19; j_gene: TRBJ1-6; abundance: few; len: 15; CDR3aa: CATSPGQPSWVPLHF; CDR3nt: TGTGCCACCTCACCCGGACAGCCTTCTTGGGTACCCCTCCACTTT
d_gene: TRBD2; v_gene: TRBV4-3; j_gene: TRBJ2-6; abundance: many; len: 18; CDR3aa: CASSQEAAGVSGANVLTF; CDR3nt: TGCGCCAGCAGCCAAGAGGCCGCGGGAGTGTCTGGGGCCAACGTCCTGACTTTC
d_gene: .; v_gene: TRBV5-1; j_gene: TRBJ2-3; abundance: .; len: 16; CDR3aa: CASSSRLTGEADTQYF; CDR3nt: TGCGCCAGCAGCTCCCGTCTCACAGGGGAGGCAGATACGCAGTATTTT
d_gene: .; v_gene: TRBV10-3; j_gene: TRBJ2-1; abundance: many; len: 11; CDR3aa: CAISPSSEQFF; CDR3nt: TGTGCCATCAGTCCTAGTAGTGAGCAGTTCTTC
d_gene: .; v_gene: TRBV6-9; j_gene: TRBJ1-2; abundance: many; len: 14; CDR3aa: CASDGQPANYGYTF; CDR3nt: TGTGCCAGCGATGGACAGCCAGCTAACTATGGCTACACCTTC
d_gene: .; v_gene: TRBV14; j_gene: TRBJ2-5; abundance: few; len: 12; CDR3aa: CASSHAFQTQYF; CDR3nt: TGTGCCAGCAGCCATGCGTTCCAGACCCAGTACTTC
d_gene: TRBD2; v_gene: TRBV9; j_gene: TRBJ2-3; abundance: .; len: 19; CDR3aa: CTSSVLGTSGSYSTDTQYF; CDR3nt: TGTACCAGCAGCGTCCTTGGGACTAGCGGTAGCTATAGCACAGATACGCAGTATTTT
d_gene: TRBD2; v_gene: TRBV11-2; j_gene: TRBJ2-1; abundance: .; len: 15; CDR3aa: CASSLIRLAGGEQFF; CDR3nt: TGTGCCAGCAGCTTAATCAGACTAGCGGGAGGTGAGCAGTTCTTC
d_gene: .; v_gene: TRBV2; j_gene: TRBJ2-2; abundance: few; len: 14; CDR3aa: CASSTGEATGELFF; CDR3nt: TGTGCCAGCAGCACAGGGGAGGCCACCGGGGAGCTGTTTTTT
d_gene: TRBD1; v_gene: TRBV6-5; j_gene: TRBJ1-1; abundance: few; len: 15; CDR3aa: CASSCGTGRYTEAFF; CDR3nt: TGTGCCAGCAGTTGCGGGACAGGGAGGTACACTGAAGCTTTCTTT
d_gene: .; v_gene: TRBV11-2; j_gene: TRBJ1-5; abundance: many; len: 13; CDR3aa: CASSLGVLLPQHF; CDR3nt: TGTGCCAGCAGCTTAGGGGTCTTATTGCCCCAGCATTTT
d_gene: .; v_gene: TRBV12-3/TRBV12-4; j_gene: TRBJ2-5; abundance: .; len: 16; CDR3aa: CARRATGGGPQRPPYF; CDR3nt: TGTGCCCGCAGGGCAACGGGCGGGGGCCCGCAAAGGCCCCCGTACTTC
d_gene: TRBD2; v_gene: TRBV28; j_gene: TRBJ2-4; abundance: .; len: 19; CDR3aa: CASSVQGAWGVAGGDIQYF; CDR3nt: TGTGCCAGCAGTGTGCAGGGGGCTTGGGGGGTAGCGGGAGGGGACATTCAGTACTTC
d_gene: .; v_gene: TRBV9; j_gene: TRBJ2-3; abundance: few; len: 15; CDR3aa: CASSVDRINTDTQYF; CDR3nt: TGTGCCAGCAGCGTAGACAGAATTAACACAGATACGCAGTATTTT
d_gene: TRBD2; v_gene: TRBV20-1; j_gene: TRBJ2-5; abundance: few; len: 14; CDR3aa: CSARATSGGETQYF; CDR3nt: TGCAGTGCTAGAGCTACTAGCGGTGGTGAGACCCAGTACTTC
d_gene: TRBD1; v_gene: TRBV27; j_gene: TRBJ1-2; abundance: .; len: 15; CDR3aa: CASSFGQGDNYGYTF; CDR3nt: TGTGCCAGCAGTTTCGGGCAGGGGGATAACTATGGCTACACCTTC
d_gene: TRBD1; v_gene: TRBV6-2/TRBV6-3; j_gene: TRBJ2-7; abundance: few; len: 16; CDR3aa: CASSYSGGQPSYEQYF; CDR3nt: TGTGCCAGCAGTTACTCAGGGGGACAGCCATCCTACGAGCAGTACTTC
d_gene: .; v_gene: TRBV7-8; j_gene: TRBJ2-7; abundance: .; len: 16; CDR3aa: CASSLAPGGSGGEQYF; CDR3nt: TGTGCCAGCAGCTTAGCCCCAGGGGGTTCCGGGGGGGAGCAGTACTTC
d_gene: .; v_gene: TRBV11-2; j_gene: TRBJ1-1; abundance: many; len: 12; CDR3aa: CASSPGPTEAFF; CDR3nt: TGTGCCAGCAGCCCAGGGCCGACTGAAGCTTTCTTT
d_gene: .; v_gene: TRBV29-1; j_gene: TRBJ1-1; abundance: many; len: 11; CDR3aa: CSVAQNTEAFF; CDR3nt: TGCAGCGTTGCGCAGAACACTGAAGCTTTCTTT
d_gene: .; v_gene: TRBV4-3; j_gene: TRBJ2-2; abundance: many; len: 16; CDR3aa: CASSQDARTNTGELFF; CDR3nt: TGCGCCAGCAGCCAAGATGCCAGAACGAACACCGGGGAGCTGTTTTTT
d_gene: .; v_gene: TRBV6-2/TRBV6-3; j_gene: TRBJ2-7; abundance: .; len: 15; CDR3aa: CASSTGTFSSYEQYF; CDR3nt: TGTGCCAGCAGCACAGGGACTTTTAGCTCCTACGAGCAGTACTTC
d_gene: .; v_gene: TRBV9; j_gene: TRBJ1-2; abundance: many; len: 13; CDR3aa: CASSVSTNYGYTF; CDR3nt: TGTGCCAGCAGCGTGTCCACAAACTATGGCTACACCTTC
d_gene: TRBD1; v_gene: TRBV19; j_gene: TRBJ1-5; abundance: many; len: 15; CDR3aa: CASTPWGQGNQPQHF; CDR3nt: TGTGCCAGTACCCCGTGGGGACAGGGCAATCAGCCCCAGCATTTT
d_gene: TRBD2; v_gene: TRBV20-1; j_gene: TRBJ2-7; abundance: few; len: 14; CDR3aa: CSAPLGGVVGEQYF; CDR3nt: TGCAGTGCCCCCTTGGGGGGGGTGGTCGGCGAGCAGTACTTC